The clone carrying this T cell receptor beta chain was picked up a small number of times. Its cognate antigen is unknown. Unique molecular identifiers were used to barcode this TCRbeta library. MiXCR, run by TCRdb on the PCR reads, gives a single entry per CDR3 protein. The sample records about a million distinct CDR3 sequences, 25% to 30% being singletons. These data belong to a study of T-cell reconstitution after alpha-beta-depleted transplantation in children. Points from the study as a whole: In patients about two months after transplant, alpha-beta T cells reportedly arose from several hundred expanded graft clones. Some patients owed their high day-60 TCRbeta diversity to surviving recipient T cells and thymic progenitors. The authors attributed T-cell counts and diversity one year after transplant mostly to newly produced T cells.

V lost 6 bases and J lost 6, with 12 bases in between. The germline V gene encodes CDR1 SGHKS and CDR2 YYEKEE (reference sequence). The CDR3 loop spans 13 amino acids. Sequencing was performed on PBMCs, mostly from graft donor cells, taken 360 days after TCRalphabeta/CD19-depleted stem cell transplant. This receptor was identified in a boy under two years old who had a stem cell transplant for SCID, so the T cells may come from the graft donor. V usage is TRBV5-5 and J usage is TRBJ2-2, with D perhaps assigned TRBD1 or TRBD2 (5 bases each). The CDR3 protein is CASNPRGAGELFF. The CDR3, as DNA: TGTGCCAGCAATCCGCGAGGGGCCGGGGAGCTGTTTTTT.